Following are 27 T cell receptor beta chains from one sample sequenced in a study of blood T cell repertoires in COVID-19 (dated by TCRdb to 2020 to 2022). Libraries were prepared through the immunoSEQ multiplex PCR assay. Entries here come from immuneACCESS through TCRdb and include only in-frame sequences with V and J called. Some clones fail to appear in such tables; in the studies checked, an unresolved V gene covers under half of the shortfall, and the cause of the remainder is unknown. In this sample the table shows roughly 50,000 clones, roughly nine tenths of which occur a single time. The ten largest clones represent around 7% of the sample. The sequencing input was peripheral blood. The receptors come from an older woman with active or convalescent COVID-19.

The V gene is TRBV19, the J gene TRBJ2-2, with D maybe TRBD1 (6 bases). The CDR3 has 14 amino acids. V lost 7 bases and J 3 bases, leaving 12 bases between the germline ends. CDR1 is LNHDA and CDR2 is SQIVND in the germline V gene (reference sequence). The CDR3 DNA reads TGTGCCAGTAATGAGGGGGTTTACACCGGGGAGCTGTTTTTT. Translation: CASNEGVYTGELFF.

This rearrangement joins TRBV2 to TRBJ1-1; D remains unclear. V lost 5 bases, J lost 4 bases, and 14 bases lay in between. The CDR3 has 14 amino acids. Germline values: CDR1 SNHLY, CDR2 FYNNEI. The CDR3 region has the DNA TGTGCCAGCAGTAGCGGACGCTTGATCACTGAAGCTTTCTTT. Its translation is CASSSGRLITEAFF.

This rearrangement joins TRBV2 to TRBJ1-1; D gene unclear. Germline CDR1 reads SNHLY; CDR2 reads FYNNEI. V gave up 2 bases and J gave up 6 bases, with 10 bases separating them. The CDR3 length is 13 residues. DNA of the CDR3: TGTGCCAGCAGTGAATCTGGGAGGGCTGAAGCTTTCTTT. Translation: CASSESGRAEAFF.

V usage is TRBV7-6 and J usage is TRBJ1-3; TRBD1 aligns across 8 bases. The CDR3 loop spans 17 amino acids. Per the germline V gene, CDR1 is SGHVS and CDR2 is FNYEAQ. With 5 bases clipped from V and 5 bases from J, the junction kept 14 bases outside the gene matches. CDR3 in amino acids: CASSLPHGQGERNTIYF. DNA of the CDR3: TGTGCCAGCAGCCTACCACATGGACAGGGAGAAAGAAACACCATATATTTT.

The chain employs TRBV27 and TRBJ1-2; TRBD1 matches at 10 bases. Germline lookup yields CDR1 MNHEY and CDR2 SMNVEV (reference sequence). Trimming took 6 bases from V and 4 from J; bases not matched to a gene: 8. There are 15 residues in the CDR3. The CDR3 bases are TGTGCCAGCAGGGGACAGGGGATGTTTGGCTATGGCTACACCTTC. Translation: CASRGQGMFGYGYTF.

The chain uses TRBV11-2 and TRBJ2-7; possible D gene TRBD2, 6 bases. The ends were cut back, 1 base at V and 6 bases at J, with 7 bases in the middle. Germline CDR1 SGHAT, CDR2 FQNNGV. The length of the CDR3 is 12 residues. CDR3 coding DNA: TGTGCCAGCAGCTTAGGCGGGGTCGAGCAGTACTTC. It encodes CASSLGGVEQYF.

As concerns this clone: This sample includes further DNA sequences coding for the same CDR3. This chain links TRBV19 with TRBJ1-1, with a tentative D call TRBD1 (6 bases). The CDR3 totals 14 residues. The germline gives CDR1 LNHDA, CDR2 SQIVND (reference sequence). Trimming removed 3 bases from V and 0 bases from J, with 8 bases in between. The CDR3 nucleotides are TGTGCCAGTAGTATTGGACAGATGAACACTGAAGCTTTCTTT. Its protein is CASSIGQMNTEAFF. The full variable domain, in which reference TRBV19 and TRBJ1-1 provide the parts outside the CDR3, is DGGITQSPKYLFRKEGQNVTLSCEQNLNHDAMYWYRQDPGQGLRLIYYSQIVNDFQKGDIAEGYSVSREKKESFPLTVTSAQKNPTAFYLCASSIGQMNTEAFFGQGTRLTVV.

The chain recombines TRBV5-7 with TRBJ2-1; perhaps TRBD1 as D (6 bases). TRBV5-7 is filed as an ORF, its function uncertain. This CDR3 spans 17 amino acids. Trimming left V 0 bases short and J 2 bases short, with 15 bases between. The CDR3 is CASSLAGVRTPYNEQFF. CDR3 nucleotides: TGTGCCAGCAGCTTGGCAGGGGTTCGAACTCCCTACAATGAGCAGTTCTTC.

The chain joins TRBV14 to TRBJ2-7, with 11 bases matching TRBD2. The V gene's germline CDR1 is SGHDN and CDR2 FVKESK. The CDR3 contains 16 residues. J gave up 6 bases and V 0 bases, and 7 bases lay outside the gene matches. DNA for the CDR3: TGTGCCAGCAGCCAAGATTCACTAGCGGGAGTCGGCGAGCAGTACTTC. Translated: CASSQDSLAGVGEQYF.

The J gene is TRBJ2-5, the V gene TRBV13; 8 bases agree with TRBD1. The V gene end was trimmed by 5 bases and the J gene end by 4 bases; junction bases not matched to a gene: 9. This CDR3 spans 15 amino acids. The germline CDR1 and CDR2 sequences are PRHDT and FYEKMQ (reference sequence). The CDR3 sequence is CASSPRTGTGETQYF. The DNA for the CDR3 is TGTGCCAGCAGCCCCCGGACAGGGACCGGAGAGACCCAGTACTTC.

In this sample, this clone turned up a few times. The chain joins TRBV12-3 or TRBV12-4 to TRBJ1-3; D gene unclear. The CDR3 consists of 13 residues. V lost 3 bases and J lost 4, with 7 bases in between. CDR3 nucleotide sequence: TGTGCCAGCAGTTTGTCGCAGGGAAACACCATATATTTT. This sequence encodes CASSLSQGNTIYF.

V and J are TRBV27 and TRBJ2-6; TRBD1 matches at 8 bases. Germline-derived CDR1 and CDR2 are MNHEY and SMNVEV (reference sequence). After removal of 3 bases from V and 0 bases from J, the junction contained 16 bases not matched to a gene. CDR3 length equals 21 residues. The CDR3 sequence is CASSFEFFGSGGRSGANVLTF. CDR3 nucleotides: TGTGCCAGCAGTTTCGAGTTTTTCGGGTCAGGGGGCCGCTCTGGGGCCAACGTCCTGACTTTC.

V usage is TRBV5-4 and J usage is TRBJ2-7; D may be TRBD1 (6 bases). Per germline, CDR1 SGHNT and CDR2 YYREEE (reference sequence). The CDR3 extends over 13 amino acids. V dropped 5 bases and J dropped 1 base, with 10 bases sitting between them. In nucleotides, the CDR3 is TGTGCCAGCAGTCTCAGGGGATCCTACGAGCAGTACTTC. Translation gives CASSLRGSYEQYF.

This chain links TRBV4-2 with TRBJ1-1; 9 bases are a match to TRBD1. V was pared by 3 bases and J by 1 base, with 9 bases of the junction left unmatched. Germline-derived CDR1 and CDR2 are LGHNA and YNFKEQ. The CDR3 has 17 residues. The CDR3 spells CASSHETGGIRNTEAFF. CDR3 in DNA: TGTGCCAGCAGCCATGAGACAGGGGGTATTCGGAACACTGAAGCTTTCTTT.

The V and J genes are TRBV4-2 and TRBJ1-3; D gene uncertain. Trimming removed 0 bases at V and 0 bases at J, with 15 bases between. Germline V gene lookup returns CDR1 LGHNA and CDR2 YNFKEQ. The length of the CDR3 is 18 residues. The CDR3 DNA is TGTGCCAGCAGCCAAGAGGTGGGCAGGCTGAACTCTGGAAACACCATATATTTT. Amino acids: CASSQEVGRLNSGNTIYF.

The chain combines TRBV19 with TRBJ1-3; 8 bases line up with TRBD1. The CDR3 runs to 16 residues. Trimming removed 3 bases from V and 3 bases from J; junction bases left unmatched: 7. Germline V gene lookup returns CDR1 LNHDA and CDR2 SQIVND (reference sequence). The CDR3 DNA follows: TGTGCCAGTAGTATCCGCTCAGGGGGCCGTGGAAACACCATATATTTT. Protein: CASSIRSGGRGNTIYF.

The chain recombines TRBV30 with TRBJ1-6; possible D gene TRBD1, 5 bases. CDR1 and CDR2 (germline): GTSNPN, SVGIG (reference sequence). The germline V and J ends were trimmed by 5 bases and 7 bases, with 12 bases remaining between them. The CDR3 consists of 13 residues. In DNA form, the CDR3 reads TGTGCCTGGGAACCCGGGGGGAATTCACCCCTCCACTTT. Its translation is CAWEPGGNSPLHF.

V gene TRBV6-5 combines with J gene TRBJ2-4; TRBD2 matches 7 bases. CDR1 and CDR2 (germline): MNHEY, SVGAGI. The CDR3 covers 15 residues. V lost 2 bases to trimming and J lost 6 bases; unmatched junction nucleotides: 7. The CDR3 loop reads CASSYTAGVLNIQYF. CDR3 sequence (DNA): TGTGCCAGCAGTTACACGGCGGGAGTACTAAACATTCAGTACTTC.

This sequence joins TRBV9 and TRBJ1-5; D ambiguous. The CDR3 length is 13 residues. Germline V gene lookup returns CDR1 SGDLS and CDR2 YYNGEE. Trimming removed 7 bases from V and 6 bases from J, with 14 bases in between. The CDR3, as DNA: TGTGCCAGCGGAGGATCGAGAGGTCAGCCCCAGCATTTT. Translated: CASGGSRGQPQHF. Full variable domain (outside the CDR3, taken from reference TRBV9 and TRBJ1-5): DSGVTQTPKHLITATGQRVTLRCSPRSGDLSVYWYQQSLDQGLQFLIQYYNGEERAKGNILERFSAQQFPDLHSELNLSSLELGDSALYFCASGGSRGQPQHFGDGTRLSIL.

V is TRBV10-3 and J is TRBJ1-2; D unresolved. Trimming pared 4 bases from V and 4 bases from J, leaving 7 bases between. There are 12 residues in the CDR3. The germline V gene has CDR1 ENHRY and CDR2 SYGVKD. Written as DNA, the CDR3 is TGTGCCATCAGTGGCGGCAGCTATGGCTACACCTTC. It specifies CAISGGSYGYTF.

This clone was recorded only once. The chain carries TRBV3-1 (or the pseudogene TRBV3-2) and TRBJ1-1, with D unclear. The germline V gene has CDR1 LGHDT and CDR2 YNNKEL (reference sequence). The CDR3 has 12 residues. The V end was cut by 3 bases, the J end by 1 base, with 3 bases between. The DNA of the CDR3 is TGTGCCAGCAGCCACCAGAACACTGAAGCTTTCTTT. Translation gives CASSHQNTEAFF.

The chain carries TRBV27 and TRBJ2-2, with D possibly being TRBD2 (6 bases). Between the trimmed V and J ends, which lost 8 bases and 3 bases, there was a span of 13 bases. There are 14 residues in the CDR3. Germline V gene data show CDR1 as MNHEY and CDR2 as SMNVEV (reference sequence). The CDR3 coding sequence is TGTGCCAGCGCCCGTTGGAGGGACACCGGGGAGCTGTTTTTT. Protein product: CASARWRDTGELFF.

The V call is TRBV7-9, the J call TRBJ2-7; the match to TRBD2 covers 8 bases. Unmatched junction bases numbered 16, after V lost 0 bases and J lost 3 bases. The CDR3 spans 19 residues. Per germline, CDR1 SEHNR and CDR2 FQNEAQ (reference sequence). The CDR3 sequence is CASSLASLASGSLYYEQYF. DNA for the CDR3: TGTGCCAGCAGCTTAGCCTCGTTGGCTAGCGGGTCCCTCTACTACGAGCAGTACTTC.

V usage is TRBV28 and J usage is TRBJ2-5; D call uncertain. Trimming removed 3 bases at V and 1 base at J, with 6 bases between. This CDR3 has 13 residues. Germline-derived CDR1 and CDR2 are MDHEN and SYDVKM. As DNA, the CDR3 is TGTGCCAGCAGTTTGGTTAGCCAAGAGACCCAGTACTTC. This encodes CASSLVSQETQYF.

The CDR3 is CASSQSISVDEQFF. CDR3 DNA: TGTGCCAGCAGCCAGTCCATTTCAGTGGATGAGCAGTTCTTC. This chain connects TRBV3-1 (or the pseudogene TRBV3-2) to TRBJ2-1, with D uncertain. The CDR3 is made up of 14 amino acids. Germline CDR1 LGHDT, CDR2 YNNKEL (reference sequence). The V end was cut by 3 bases, the J end by 8 bases, with 14 bases between.

Notes on this clone: The limits of the CDR3 on the DNA are not certain, so only TCRdb's listed CDR3 is given. The chain carries TRBV6-5 and TRBJ1-2; the table calls TRBD1, which could not be checked here. 14 amino acids form the CDR3, both terminal residues included. Looked up from germline, CDR1 is MNHEY and CDR2 is SVGAGI. The CDR3 sequence is CASSSGQGIYGYTF.

The table lists this clone with a count of one. V gene TRBV6-5 combines with J gene TRBJ1-1, with 9 bases lining up with TRBD1. Germline CDR1 reads MNHEY; CDR2 reads SVGAGI. J was trimmed by 5 bases and V by 6 bases; bases with no gene match: 7. The CDR3 runs 14 residues. The CDR3: CASRVETGGTEAFF. The CDR3 nucleotides read TGTGCCAGCAGGGTTGAGACAGGGGGGACTGAAGCTTTCTTT.